This TCR beta chain originates from a study of OX40 agonist ivuxolimab in advanced cancers. Trimming left V 5 bases short and J 3 bases short, with 12 bases between. The CDR3 contains 14 residues. Germline-derived CDR1 and CDR2 are SSHAT and FNYEAQ (reference sequence). Produced via immunoSEQ multiplex PCR; TCRdb's table is partial and in-frame only. The table shows some 30,000 clones, with 60% to 75% occurring only once. Study-level points and caveats: There were, on average, more expanded clones in CD8+ T cells than in CD4+.

About this clone itself: Its matching antigen is unknown.

The sequences come from CD4+ or CD8+ T cells sorted from blood, collected in a trial of the OX40 agonist ivuxolimab. The receptor's source is an adult with an advanced solid tumor such as melanoma, head and neck, liver or kidney cancer. The chain employs TRBV7-7 and TRBJ2-3, with D perhaps TRBD1 or TRBD2 (5 bases each). CDR3 nucleotides: TGTGCCAGCAGCCCAGACAGAGGGACAGATACGCAGTATTTT. It yields the protein CASSPDRGTDTQYF.